This T cell receptor (beta chain) was found in a study of T-cell memory formation after mild COVID-19. MiXCR was run by TCRdb on the 5' RACE reads, yielding one entry per CDR3 protein. The sample has 35,000 to 50,000 distinct CDR3 sequences; 8.5% to 10% are singletons. Comment on this clonotype: The antigen is undetermined.

Trimming removed 3 bases at V and 2 bases at J, with 19 bases between. The germline gives CDR1 SGHVS, CDR2 FQNEAQ. This CDR3 comprises 17 residues. General study points: Memory cells collected pre-infection included some clones that later responded, suggesting cross-reactive memory joined.

What was sequenced was PBMCs or a T cell subset sorted from them (not recorded which). The sequence was collected from an adult woman who had mild COVID-19 (a few samples of this study predate the infection). Cell type and time point are not known. V is TRBV7-8 and J is TRBJ2-5; a weak D match, TRBD2 (6 bases). Written as DNA, the CDR3 is TGTGCCAGCAGCTTTGACGATAGGAGGGCCCTTCAAGAGACCCAGTACTTC. Protein: CASSFDDRRALQETQYF.